These 8 T cell receptor beta chains share one sample of origin, sequenced in a study of identical twins' blood T cells (dated by TCRdb to 2012 to 2014). The receptor library was made with 5' RACE. Instrument on record: Illumina Genome Analyzer IIx. In-frame beta chains were kept once TCRdb had trimmed the public reads at Q25 with fastp and called clones with MiXCR. Rows are combined by CDR3 protein, so each entry shows the most common genes and DNA. In this sample the table shows 400,000 or so distinct CDR3 sequences, approximately 30% of which occur a single time. About 6.1% of the sample is taken by the ten largest. The specimen was PBMCs. The receptors derive from a woman aged 18 to 55 in good health.

This sequence joins TRBV2 and TRBJ1-1; 7 nucleotides match TRBD1. CDR3 size: 14 residues. The V gene's germline CDR1 is SNHLY and CDR2 FYNNEI. V was clipped by 4 bases and J by 8 bases; unmatched bases: 10. DNA of the CDR3: TGTGCCAGCAGTGTCATACAGGGGCCGTCCGAAGCTTTCTTT. Protein: CASSVIQGPSEAFF.

This chain connects TRBV20-1 to TRBJ2-1, with 8 positions matching TRBD1. J was trimmed by 7 bases and V by 2 bases; bases with no gene match: 10. This CDR3 has 15 amino acids. From germline, CDR1 is DFQATT and CDR2 SNEGSKA (reference sequence). The CDR3 bases are TGCAGTGCTAGATCACCGACAGGGGTACGGAATGAGCAGTTCTTC. It yields the protein CSARSPTGVRNEQFF.

This sequence joins TRBV7-3 and TRBJ1-3; D is uncertain. Per the germline V gene, CDR1 is SGHTA and CDR2 is FQGTGA. Trimming stripped 5 bases from V and 1 base from J, with 9 bases between. This CDR3 is 14 amino acids long. In DNA, the CDR3 is TGTGCCAGCAGCCCTGACATGTCTGGAAACACCATATATTTT. This encodes CASSPDMSGNTIYF.

CDR3 protein: CSARGEVGNQPQHF. The CDR3 coding sequence is TGCAGTGCTAGGGGGGAAGTGGGCAATCAGCCCCAGCATTTT. The chain employs TRBV20-1 and TRBJ1-5, with D perhaps matching TRBD1 (5 bases). The CDR3 covers 14 residues. In germline, CDR1 is DFQATT, CDR2 SNEGSKA (reference sequence). Trimming pared 3 bases from V and 2 bases from J, leaving 11 bases between.

This clonotype has a handful of counts. The CDR3 loop is CASSQERGADTQYF. In nucleotides, the CDR3 is TGCGCCAGCAGCCAAGAGCGCGGGGCAGATACGCAGTATTTT. This chain connects TRBV4-3 to TRBJ2-3, with TRBD2 as a possible D gene (6 bases). With 0 bases removed from V and 4 bases from J, the gap between germline ends came to 8 bases. The germline V gene encodes CDR1 LGHNA and CDR2 YSLEER. The CDR3 loop spans 14 amino acids.

J is TRBJ2-7 and V is TRBV9; TRBD1 is a possible D gene (5 bases). Per germline, CDR1 SGDLS and CDR2 YYNGEE. This CDR3 has 14 amino acids. Trimming shortened V by 0 bases and J by 6 bases, and 13 bases separated the two germline ends. The CDR3 here is CASSVGGSRGEQYF. The CDR3 DNA reads TGTGCCAGCAGCGTAGGAGGCTCTAGGGGCGAGCAGTACTTC.

This clonotype was seen a handful of times. The rearrangement links TRBV9 to TRBJ2-7; TRBD2 matches 8 bases. Germline CDR1 and CDR2: SGDLS and YYNGEE. This CDR3 is 15 amino acids long. The junction had 12 bases not matched to a gene; V was cut back by 4 bases and J by 6 bases. The CDR3: CASSPRGTRGFEQYF. The CDR3 DNA reads as TGTGCCAGCAGCCCACGTGGGACTAGGGGCTTCGAGCAGTACTTC.

This clonotype was seen repeatedly, ten times or more. V usage is TRBV11-2 and J usage is TRBJ2-1, with D unresolved. Germline CDR1 and CDR2: SGHAT and FQNNGV. The CDR3 extends over 13 amino acids. Trimming stripped 3 bases from V and 5 bases from J, with 8 bases between. CDR3 nucleotides: TGTGCCAGCAGCTTTATATTGGACAATGAGCAGTTCTTC. Its protein is CASSFILDNEQFF.